This TCR beta chain was retrieved from a study of T-cell reconstitution after alpha-beta-depleted transplantation in children. V was clipped by 8 bases and J by 8 bases, with 18 bases between them. The germline CDR1 and CDR2 sequences are MDHEN and SYDVKM. The CDR3 runs 13 residues. Unique molecular identifiers were incorporated during preparation of the TCRbeta library. TCRdb re-derived calls from the PCR reads in MiXCR, one entry per CDR3 protein. The sample lists roughly 100,000 distinct CDR3 sequences, 7.5% to 9.5% occurring once. V usage is TRBV28 and J usage is TRBJ1-2; D uncertain. The source is a boy aged 2-9 years with acute lymphoblastic leukemia, due to receive a stem cell transplant. The sequences come from PBMCs, collected before TCRalphabeta/CD19-depleted stem cell transplant. The CDR3 DNA reads as TGTGCCAGCTTTACCTCGGGCTTTCGGGGCTACACCTTC. As protein: CASFTSGFRGYTF.